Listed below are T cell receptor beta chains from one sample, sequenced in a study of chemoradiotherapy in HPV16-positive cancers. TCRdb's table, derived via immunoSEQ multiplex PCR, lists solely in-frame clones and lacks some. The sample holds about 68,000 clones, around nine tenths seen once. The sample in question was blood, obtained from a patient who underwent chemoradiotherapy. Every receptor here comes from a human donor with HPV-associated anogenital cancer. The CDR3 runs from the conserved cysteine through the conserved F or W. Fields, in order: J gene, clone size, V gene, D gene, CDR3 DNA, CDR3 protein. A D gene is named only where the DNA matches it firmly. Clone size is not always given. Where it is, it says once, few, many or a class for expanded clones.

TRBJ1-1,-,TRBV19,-,TGTGCCAGCGACCTGGGACCGCACTTGAACACTGAAGCTTTCTTT,CASDLGPHLNTEAFF
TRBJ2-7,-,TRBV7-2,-,TGTGCCAGCAGCTCTAACAGGGTGGCCTACGAGCAGTACTTC,CASSSNRVAYEQYF
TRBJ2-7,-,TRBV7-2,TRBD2,TGTGCCAGCAGCTTAAGCTCTAGCGGGAGGAGCTACGAGCAGTACTTC,CASSLSSSGRSYEQYF
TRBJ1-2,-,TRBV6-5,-,TGTGCCAGCAGCCGCCCGGGAGGTGGTTATGGCTACACCTTC,CASSRPGGGYGYTF
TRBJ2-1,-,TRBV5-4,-,TGTGCCAGCAGCTCCGGCTCGGGACGCAAGTTCTTC,CASSSGSGRKFF
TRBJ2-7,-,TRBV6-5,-,TGTGCCAGCAGCCCGGGACACCCTTCTGAGCAGTACTTC,CASSPGHPSEQYF
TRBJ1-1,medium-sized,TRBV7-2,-,TGTGCCAGCAGCTTAGGACGTGGGGTTGAGGCTTTCTTT,CASSLGRGVEAFF
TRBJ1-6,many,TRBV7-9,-,TGTGCCAGCAGTCTTTATCCAGGGAATTCACCCCTCCACTTT,CASSLYPGNSPLHF
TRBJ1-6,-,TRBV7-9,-,TGTGCCAGCAGCTCTACTGGGGATTCACCCCTCCACTTT,CASSSTGDSPLHF
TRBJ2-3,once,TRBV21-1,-,TGTGCCAGCAGCAAAAGGTACACCACAGATACGCAGTATTTT,CASSKRYTTDTQYF
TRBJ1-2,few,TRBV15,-,TGTGCCACCAGCAGAGTGGGATTTGGGGTCGCCTATGGCTACACCTTC,CATSRVGFGVAYGYTF
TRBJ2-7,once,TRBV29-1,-,TGCAGCGTTGAAGAGGGGTTTGTCGAGCAGTACTTC,CSVEEGFVEQYF
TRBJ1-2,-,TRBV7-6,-,TGTGCCAGCAGCTTAGCCGGCTATGGCTACACCTTC,CASSLAGYGYTF
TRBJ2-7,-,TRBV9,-,TGTGCCAGCAGCGCAGTCTCAGGGGGGCTTGGGATTTACGAGCAGTACTTC,CASSAVSGGLGIYEQYF
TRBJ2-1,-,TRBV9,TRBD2,TGTGCCAGCAGCGCCCGACTAGCGGGAGATTACAATGAGCAGTTCTTC,CASSARLAGDYNEQFF
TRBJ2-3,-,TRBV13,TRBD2,TGTGCCAGCAGCTTAGGCCTGCTAGCGGAAAAGAGCACAGATACGCAGTATTTT,CASSLGLLAEKSTDTQYF
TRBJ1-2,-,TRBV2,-,TGTGCCAGCAGTGGTGGGGTGGAAACAGGTAGTGGCTACACCTTC,CASSGGVETGSGYTF
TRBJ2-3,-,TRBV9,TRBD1,TGTGCCAGCAGTCGGGGACAGCCTTCCACAGATACGCAGTATTTT,CASSRGQPSTDTQYF
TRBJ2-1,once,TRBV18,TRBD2,TGTGCCAGCTCACCACAGCGGGAGGGGGGCAATGAGCAGTTCTTC,CASSPQREGGNEQFF
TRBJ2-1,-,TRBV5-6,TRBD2,TGTGCCAGCAGCTTGTTTGGGTCTAGCGGGGTTTTAGATGAGCAGTTCTTC,CASSLFGSSGVLDEQFF
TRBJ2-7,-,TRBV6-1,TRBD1,TGTGCCAGCAGTGCCAATTACAGGGGGGAAAGGGTCGAGCAGTACTTC,CASSANYRGERVEQYF
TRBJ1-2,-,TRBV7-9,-,TGTGCCAGCAGCTTAGATTACTTTCCCGACTATGGCTACACCTTC,CASSLDYFPDYGYTF
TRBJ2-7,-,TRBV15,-,TGTGCCACCAGCGGCACTACCTACGAGCAGTACTTC,CATSGTTYEQYF
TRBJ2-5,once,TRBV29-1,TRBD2,TGCAGCGTGGGGGGGCTAGCGGGAGAGACCCAGTACTTC,CSVGGLAGETQYF
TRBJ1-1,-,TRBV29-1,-,TGCAGCGTTGAAGATGGGGAAAGGTTTAACGCTTTCTTT,CSVEDGERFNAFF
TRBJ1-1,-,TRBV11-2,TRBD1,TGTGCCAGCAGCCGCCGGACAGGGAGGAACACTGAAGCTTTCTTT,CASSRRTGRNTEAFF
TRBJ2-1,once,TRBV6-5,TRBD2,TGTGCCAGCAGTTACAACTCCGGGACTAGCATCAGTGAGCAGTTCTTC,CASSYNSGTSISEQFF
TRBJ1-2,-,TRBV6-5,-,TGTGCCAGCAGTTATGGGGGCGACTATGGCTACACCTTC,CASSYGGDYGYTF
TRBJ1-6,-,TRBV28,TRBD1,TGTGCCAGCAGCCTCACAGACAGGGCCCCTAATGGGTCACCCCTCCACTTT,CASSLTDRAPNGSPLHF
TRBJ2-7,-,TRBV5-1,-,TGCGCCAGCAGCGTAGAGGGAGGCTCCTACGAGCAGTACTTC,CASSVEGGSYEQYF
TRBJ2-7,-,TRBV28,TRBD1,TGTGCCAGCAGTCCCACGGACAGGGGGCCCTACGAGCAGTACTTC,CASSPTDRGPYEQYF
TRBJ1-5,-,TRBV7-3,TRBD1,TGTGCCAGCAGCCTTACAGGGGGCGTGAATCAGCCCCAGCATTTT,CASSLTGGVNQPQHF
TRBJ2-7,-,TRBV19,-,TGTGCCAGTAGTGTGGTTTACGAGCAGTACTTC,CASSVVYEQYF
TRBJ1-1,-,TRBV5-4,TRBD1,TGTGCCAGCAGCCCCCAGGGGGCACCTGAAGCTTTCTTT,CASSPQGAPEAFF
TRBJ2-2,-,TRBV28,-,TGTGCCAGCAGTTTCAGAAAGAACACCGGGGAGCTGTTTTTT,CASSFRKNTGELFF
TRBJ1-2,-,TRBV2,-,TGTGCCAGCAGTGATTGGAGTCAGAACTATGGCTACACCTTC,CASSDWSQNYGYTF
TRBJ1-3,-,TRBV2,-,TGTGCCAGCAGGGGGGACTCTGGAAACACCATATATTTT,CASRGDSGNTIYF
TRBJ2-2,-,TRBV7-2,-,TGTGCCAGCAGCTTACTGGGTACAAACACCGGGGAGCTGTTTTTT,CASSLLGTNTGELFF
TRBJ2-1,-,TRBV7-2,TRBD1,TGTGCCAGCAGCTTAGACAGGGGATCCCACAATGAGCAGTTCTTC,CASSLDRGSHNEQFF
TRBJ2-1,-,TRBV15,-,TGTGCCACCAGCAGTCCCCGGCCCAACCCGGGTGAGCAGTTCTTC,CATSSPRPNPGEQFF
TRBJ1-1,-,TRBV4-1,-,TGCGCCAGCAGCCAAGGGCCACGGGGGAGCCCTAACACTGAAGCTTTCTTT,CASSQGPRGSPNTEAFF
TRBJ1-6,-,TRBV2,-,TGTGCCCGAGGGGCCTCCCATACCTTTCATTCACCCCTCCACTTT,CARGASHTFHSPLHF
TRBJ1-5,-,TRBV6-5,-,TGTGCCAGCAGTTACACACCTCGCAATCAGCCCCAGCATTTT,CASSYTPRNQPQHF
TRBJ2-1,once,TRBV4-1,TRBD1,TGCGCCAGCAGCTCCCAGGACAGGGGATACAATGAGCAGTTCTTC,CASSSQDRGYNEQFF
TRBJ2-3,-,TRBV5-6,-,TGTGCCAGCAGCTTGGTAGTGGGGGCGGGTGATACGCAGTATTTT,CASSLVVGAGDTQYF
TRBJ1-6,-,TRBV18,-,TGTGCCAGCTCACCAAAACGTCCGGAGGATAATTCACCCCTCCACTTT,CASSPKRPEDNSPLHF
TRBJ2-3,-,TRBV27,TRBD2,TGTGCCAGCAGGCGGGGGGGCAGCACAGATACGCAGTATTTT,CASRRGGSTDTQYF
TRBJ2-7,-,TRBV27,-,TGTGCCAGCATGTTCGGGGGCTTGGCATCTGGCGAGCAGTACTTC,CASMFGGLASGEQYF
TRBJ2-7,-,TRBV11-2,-,TGTGCCAGCAGCTTAGAAGAGGGTAGCTCCTACGAGCAGTACTTC,CASSLEEGSSYEQYF
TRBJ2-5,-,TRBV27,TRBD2,TGTGCCAGCAGCCCTAGCGGGGTGTACCAAGAGACCCAGTACTTC,CASSPSGVYQETQYF
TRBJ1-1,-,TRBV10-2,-,TGCGCCAGCAGTGCCGCGAGGGCTTCTGAAGCTTTCTTT,CASSAARASEAFF
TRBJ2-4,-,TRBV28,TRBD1,TGTGCCAGCAGTTATGGACAGGGAAACATTCAGTACTTC,CASSYGQGNIQYF
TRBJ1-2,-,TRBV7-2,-,TGTGCCAGCAGCTTAGCGCTAGAGCCCCTCTATGGCTACACCTTC,CASSLALEPLYGYTF